This TCR beta chain was profiled in a study of shared T cell receptors in the human thymus. Sequencing was performed with immunoSEQ multiplex PCR; in TCRdb, only in-frame clones are kept and a portion is missing. Of 550,000 to 800,000 clones in the sample, over 75% were seen once. Of note for this clone: One junction end disagrees with the germline gene, perhaps due to a read error.

The CDR3 length is 14 residues. Germline V gene lookup returns CDR1 ENHRY and CDR2 SYGVKD. These same data were also listed under a study on human thymus T cells. Turning to that study: Those donating were healthy Finnish infants in corrective surgery for congenital heart defects. From resections taken during corrective heart surgery, the thymus tissue was obtained. Within thymic and blood repertoires, V and J gene usage appeared to be biased. Unrelated individuals reportedly shared highly overlapping thymic TCR repertoires.

This receptor was identified in a girl less than two years old with a congenital heart defect. The specimen was thymocytes. V gene TRBV10-3 combines with J gene TRBJ2-3; D gene ambiguous. The chain's CDR3 is CAFRSWASTDTQYF. The CDR3 nucleotides are TGTGCCTTCAGGTCTTGGGCCAGCACAGATACGCAGTATTTT.